Below, 11 T cell receptor beta chains from the same sample are listed, as sequenced in a study of blood T cells in healthy people across ages. Primed by a sample-barcoded 5' primer and a J-beta primer mix, a second PCR proceeded for about 6 to 12 cycles. TCRdb ran MiXCR on the 5' RACE reads and lists one entry per CDR3 protein. This sample has some 880,000 distinct CDR3 sequences, with about 34% found just once. Sequenced sample: blood. These TCRs come from a man aged 18 to 29 in good health.

V usage is TRBV2 and J usage is TRBJ2-1; weak D call: TRBD2 (6 bases). This CDR3 comprises 16 residues. Germline CDR1 reads SNHLY; CDR2 reads FYNNEI. V was shortened by 3 bases and J by 7 bases, with 19 bases between the two germline ends. The CDR3 coding sequence is TGTGCCAGCAGTGATATCGGAGGGTCGTTTAGGAATGAGCAGTTCTTC. As protein: CASSDIGGSFRNEQFF.

V and J are TRBV29-1 and TRBJ2-7; 9 bases fit TRBD2. Trimming cost V 1 base and J 5 bases; bases outside gene matches: 3. Germline lookup yields CDR1 SQVTM and CDR2 ANQGSEA. The CDR3 length is 13 residues. The CDR3 reads CSVEGTSVNEQYF. The CDR3 region has the DNA TGCAGCGTTGAAGGGACTAGCGTAAACGAGCAGTACTTC.

The chain recombines TRBV12-3 or TRBV12-4 with TRBJ2-5; 8 bases map to TRBD1. This CDR3 comprises 13 residues. Trimming at V came to 5 bases and at J to 7 bases, leaving 6 bases not matched to a gene. CDR3 in amino acids: CASSRTGLGTQYF. DNA of the CDR3: TGTGCCAGCAGTAGGACAGGGCTCGGGACCCAGTACTTC.

This clonotype was found once. The CDR3 reads CASSQHPASRGTYEQYF. CDR3 nucleotides: TGTGCCAGCAGCCAGCACCCGGCCTCTCGGGGGACGTACGAGCAGTACTTC. The J gene is TRBJ2-7, the V gene TRBV4-2, with a possible D match to TRBD2 (6 bases). Germline V CDR1 and CDR2: LGHNA, YNFKEQ. The CDR3 runs to 17 residues. The germline V and J ends were trimmed by 3 bases and 4 bases, with 22 bases remaining between them.

A word on this clonotype: With a much larger clone just one base away, this may be a read error. The V and J genes are TRBV12-3 or TRBV12-4 and TRBJ2-3, with 12 nucleotides matching TRBD1. The CDR3 has 15 amino acids. The CDR3 region is CASSPGTGGTGTQYF. The CDR3 DNA reads as TGTGCCAGCAGTCCTGGGACAGGGGGCACAGGTACGCAGTATTTT.

V usage is TRBV4-3 and J usage is TRBJ2-1; TRBD1 is a possible D gene (5 bases). CDR3 length equals 15 residues. Germline lookup yields CDR1 LGHNA and CDR2 YSLEER. V was clipped by 1 base and J by 9 bases, with 16 bases between them. CDR3 residues: CASSQAWTTHREQFF. CDR3 DNA sequence: TGCGCCAGCAGCCAAGCCTGGACAACTCACCGTGAGCAGTTCTTC.

CDR3 sequence (DNA): TGCGCCAGCAGCTTGTTAGGGATTGACTTGAACACCGGGGAGCTGTTTTTT. Translated: CASSLLGIDLNTGELFF. The genes are TRBV5-1 and TRBJ2-2; D ambiguous. The CDR3 length is 17 residues. The V end was cut by 1 base, the J end by 1 base, with 14 bases between. The germline V gene encodes CDR1 SGHRS and CDR2 YFSETQ.

CDR3 protein: CASSYSTGASRNTEAFF. In DNA, the CDR3 is TGTGCCAGCAGTTACTCGACAGGCGCCTCGAGAAACACTGAAGCTTTCTTT. V and J are TRBV6-5 and TRBJ1-1, with D perhaps matching TRBD1 (6 bases). CDR1 and CDR2 (germline): MNHEY, SVGAGI. Trimming removed 0 bases at V and 2 bases at J, with 16 bases between. This CDR3 contains 17 residues.

This clonotype was recorded a few times. The rearrangement links TRBV10-3 to TRBJ1-1; 8 bases match TRBD1. CDR1 and CDR2 from the germline V gene are ENHRY and SYGVKD. This CDR3 comprises 16 residues. The trim removed 1 base at V and 0 bases at J, leaving 4 bases unmatched. The CDR3 loop is CAISEYRTGMNTEAFF. CDR3 nucleotides: TGTGCCATCAGTGAGTATCGGACAGGGATGAACACTGAAGCTTTCTTT.

This chain joins TRBV6-4 and TRBJ2-3; 10 bases align to TRBD2. Losses at the gene ends were 0 bases for V and 4 bases for J; bases not matched to a gene: 7. The CDR3 is 17 amino acids. CDR1 MRHNA and CDR2 SNTAGT come from the germline V gene. CDR3 sequence: CASSDSAGGPQADTQYF. In nucleotides, the CDR3 is TGTGCCAGCAGTGACTCAGCGGGGGGGCCTCAGGCAGATACGCAGTATTTT.

This rearrangement joins TRBV25-1 to TRBJ2-2; the D is unclear. CDR1 is MGHDK and CDR2 is SYGVNS in the germline V gene. The V end was cut by 3 bases, the J end by 6 bases, with 11 bases between. This CDR3 has 14 residues. Written as DNA, the CDR3 is TGTGCCAGCAGTGAGGCCTCCTGGGCCGGGGAGCTGTTTTTT. Translation: CASSEASWAGELFF.